This T cell receptor beta chain is drawn from a study of CD8+CD57+ T cells in acquired aplastic anemia. The V gene's germline CDR1 is SGHRS and CDR2 YFSETQ. Trimming at V came to 7 bases and at J to 2 bases, leaving 1 base not matched to a gene. The CDR3 consists of 14 residues. A few counts support this clonotype. Researchers used genomic DNA as the template to profile TCR beta VDJ and CDR3. TCRdb ran MiXCR on the reads and lists one entry per CDR3 protein. The profile shows 250,000 to 300,000 distinct CDR3 sequences, around 60% of them singletons. Sequenced sample: sorted CD4+, CD8+, or CD8+CD57+ T cells (not recorded which) from PBMCs. The sequence was obtained from a human donor with severe aplastic anemia or a healthy control (not recorded which). V gene TRBV5-1 combines with J gene TRBJ2-5; 14 nucleotides line up with TRBD2. CDR3 sequence reads: CASGLAGGQETQYF. CDR3 sequence (DNA): TGCGCCAGCGGACTAGCGGGGGGACAAGAGACCCAGTACTTC.